These 6 T cell receptor beta chains were all obtained from the same sample, sequenced in a study of T cell clonality in common variable immunodeficiency. Study findings and constraints: In common variable immunodeficiency, TCR beta chains reportedly carried fewer deletions and N-nucleotide insertions.

Only in-frame clones appear in the TCRdb table, and some are missing; sequencing was by immunoSEQ multiplex PCR. Sampling found 15,000 to 25,000 clones, none seen once. No antigen has been identified for these receptors. Material for sequencing was peripheral blood mononuclear cells. The source is a human donor with common variable immunodeficiency.

This clone has more than one count but fewer than ten. With the read ending 3 residues before the CDR3 end, the germline J gene is used to fill in that end. The chain has TRBV30 and TRBJ2-1, with TRBD2 matching over 7 bases. The CDR3 sequence is 14 residues long. V gave up 1 base and J gave up 7 bases; unmatched junction bases: 7. The V gene's germline CDR1 is GTSNPN and CDR2 SVGIG (reference sequence). The sequenced part of the CDR3 DNA is TGTGCCTGGAGTGCGACTAGCTATTCGAATGAG. Its translation: CAWSATSYSNE. In full, the CDR3 reads CAWSATSYSNEQFF.

A remark on this clone: Sequencing ends 3 residues short of the CDR3 end; the germline J gene provides the rest. The chain employs TRBV19 and TRBJ2-7; D remains ambiguous. CDR3 size: 14 residues. Trimming stripped 3 bases from V and 3 bases from J, with 12 bases between. Germline loops: CDR1 LNHDA, CDR2 SQIVND (reference sequence). Incomplete CDR3 DNA: TGTGCCAGTAGTATGGGTGGGTCAGGCTACGAG. Its translation: CASSMGGSGYE. The full CDR3 reads CASSMGGSGYEQYF.

In its sample, this clone was seen a few times. The read terminates 3 residues ahead of where the CDR3 ends, so the germline J gene completes it. This chain uses TRBV2 with TRBJ2-3, with TRBD2 matching 10 bases. The CDR3 consists of 16 residues. CDR1 SNHLY and CDR2 FYNNEI come from the germline V gene. J lost 4 bases, V lost 6 bases, and 10 bases had no gene match. The CDR3 loop reads CASRLPSGSHSDTQYF. CDR3 bases read: TGTGCCAGCAGACTTCCTAGCGGGAGTCACTCAGATACG. The full variable domain, with the rest looked up from reference TRBV2 and TRBJ2-3, is EPEVTQTPSHQVTQMGQEVILRCVPISNHLYFYWYRQILGQKVEFLVSFYNNEISEKSEIFDDQFSVERPDGSNFTLKIRSTKLEDSAMYFCASRLPSGSHSDTQYFGPGTRLTVL.

This clone has a handful of counts. The read comes to an end 3 residues before the CDR3 does, leaving the germline J gene to fill in the end. The J gene is TRBJ2-3, the V gene TRBV7-2, with 9 bases matching TRBD2. The CDR3 is made up of 14 amino acids. Germline trimming cut 2 bases from V and 8 bases from J; bases unmatched to any gene: 5. Germline loops: CDR1 SGHTA, CDR2 FQGNSA. The CDR3 protein is CASSLKAGGVTQYF. CDR3 bases read: TGTGCCAGCAGCTTAAAAGCGGGGGGCGTTACG. The whole variable domain, filled in from reference TRBV7-2 and TRBJ2-3, reads GAGVSQSPSNKVTEKGKDVELRCDPISGHTALYWYRQSLGQGLEFLIYFQGNSAPDKSGLPSDRFSAERTGGSVSTLTIQRTQQEDSAVYLCASSLKAGGVTQYFGPGTRLTVL.

This clone has just a few counts. The sequenced fragment ends 3 residues before the CDR3 boundary, so the rest is inferred from the germline J gene. The chain links TRBV19 to TRBJ2-4; a weak D match, TRBD2 (5 bases). The CDR3 contains 17 residues. V shed 3 bases and J shed 0 bases, with 15 bases lying between them. Germline V gene data show CDR1 as LNHDA and CDR2 as SQIVND (reference sequence). Partial CDR3 DNA: TGTGCCAGTAGTATTTGGGGTGAGGCGGGAGCCAAAAACATT. Protein sequence: CASSIWGEAGAKNI. The CDR3 reads in full as CASSIWGEAGAKNIQYF. Looking up the rest from reference TRBV19 and TRBJ2-4 gives the full variable domain: DGGITQSPKYLFRKEGQNVTLSCEQNLNHDAMYWYRQDPGQGLRLIYYSQIVNDFQKGDIAEGYSVSREKKESFPLTVTSAQKNPTAFYLCASSIWGEAGAKNIQYFGAGTRLSVL.

Of note for this clone: The CDR3 end falls 3 residues outside the read, so it is completed with the germline J gene. The chain recombines TRBV19 with TRBJ1-1, with D possibly being TRBD1 (6 bases). V gave up 4 bases and J gave up 6 bases, with 15 bases separating them. This CDR3 region has 14 residues. Germline assignment: CDR1 LNHDA and CDR2 SQIVND (reference sequence). The CDR3 spells CASSTTGGMAEAFF. CDR3 bases read: TGTGCCAGTAGTACGACAGGCGGAATGGCTGAA.